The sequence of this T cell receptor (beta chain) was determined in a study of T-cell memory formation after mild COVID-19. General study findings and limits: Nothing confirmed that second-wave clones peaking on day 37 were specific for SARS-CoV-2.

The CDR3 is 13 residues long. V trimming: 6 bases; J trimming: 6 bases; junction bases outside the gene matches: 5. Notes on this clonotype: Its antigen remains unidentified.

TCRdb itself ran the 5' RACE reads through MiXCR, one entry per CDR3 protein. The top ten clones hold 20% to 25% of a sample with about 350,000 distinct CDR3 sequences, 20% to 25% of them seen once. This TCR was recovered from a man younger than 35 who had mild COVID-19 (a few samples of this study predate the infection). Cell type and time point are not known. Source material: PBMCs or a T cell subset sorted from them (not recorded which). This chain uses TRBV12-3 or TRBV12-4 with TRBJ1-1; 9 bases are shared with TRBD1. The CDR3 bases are TGTGCCAGCAGCGGACAGGGGTGGCCTGAAGCTTTCTTT. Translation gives CASSGQGWPEAFF.